This TCR beta chain was sequenced for a study of blood T cells in healthy people across ages. This clonotype was counted only a few times. The CDR3 spans 17 residues. Germline CDR1 SGHRS, CDR2 YFSETQ. Trimming removed 4 bases from V and 11 bases from J; junction bases left unmatched: 17. Through a sample-barcoded 5' primer and a J-beta primer mix, a second PCR was run for about 6 to 11 cycles. TCRdb recomputed calls from the 5' RACE reads with MiXCR, one row per CDR3 protein. The top ten hold about 22% of the sample, which has some 690,000 distinct CDR3 sequences, roughly 20% seen once. The sequencing sample was made of blood. V is TRBV5-1 and J is TRBJ1-3; 11 nucleotides align to TRBD1. The receptor was derived from an older man in good health. The CDR3 sequence: CASSPQTGTGGRYAIYF. In nucleotides, the CDR3 is TGCGCCAGCAGCCCTCAAACCGGGACAGGGGGACGGTACGCCATATATTTT.